These T cell receptor beta chains were read from a single sample in a study of blood T cell repertoires in COVID-19. Libraries were prepared by immunoSEQ multiplex PCR; TCRdb keeps only in-frame clonotypes and omits some of them. The table shows about 300,000 clones, with 88% occurring only once. The sequencing sample was made of peripheral blood. The receptors come from a woman aged 30 to 39 who had recovered from COVID-19. Each CDR3 is given with its conserved first and last residue. D genes are given only for firm matches. Not every row has a clone size; where given, it reads once, few, many or a size class.

d_call: NA
j_call: TRBJ2-3
clone_size: NA
v_call: TRBV6-5
cdr3_nt: TGTGCCAGCAGTTCCAGGGGGGCGGGAACAGATACGCAGTATTTT
cdr3_aa: CASSSRGAGTDTQYF

d_call: NA
j_call: TRBJ2-2
clone_size: once
v_call: TRBV24-1
cdr3_nt: TGTGCCACCAGTGAGGGGGCTGCCGGGGAGCTGTTTTTT
cdr3_aa: CATSEGAAGELFF

d_call: NA
j_call: TRBJ2-3
clone_size: NA
v_call: TRBV19
cdr3_nt: TGTGCCAGTAGGCGTACAGATACGCAGTATTTT
cdr3_aa: CASRRTDTQYF

d_call: NA
j_call: TRBJ2-1
clone_size: few
v_call: TRBV27
cdr3_nt: TGTGCCAGCATGAAAGAGATGGAGTCCTACAATGAGCAGTTCTTC
cdr3_aa: CASMKEMESYNEQFF

d_call: NA
j_call: TRBJ2-3
clone_size: NA
v_call: TRBV5-4
cdr3_nt: TGTGCCAGCAGCACTTGGACAGATACGCAGTATTTT
cdr3_aa: CASSTWTDTQYF

d_call: TRBD2
j_call: TRBJ2-3
clone_size: once
v_call: TRBV19
cdr3_nt: TGTGCCAGTACTCCACGGACTAGCGGGGGGGCAGATACGCAGTATTTT
cdr3_aa: CASTPRTSGGADTQYF

d_call: TRBD1
j_call: TRBJ1-3
clone_size: NA
v_call: TRBV4-1
cdr3_nt: TGCGCCAGCAGCAGACTAGGGGACAGGCTTTCTGGAAACACCATATATTTT
cdr3_aa: CASSRLGDRLSGNTIYF

d_call: TRBD1
j_call: TRBJ1-1
clone_size: NA
v_call: TRBV18
cdr3_nt: TGTGCCAGCTCACCGGGACAGGGGGCATTGAACACTGAAGCTTTCTTT
cdr3_aa: CASSPGQGALNTEAFF

d_call: TRBD1
j_call: TRBJ2-5
clone_size: NA
v_call: TRBV3-1/TRBV3-2
cdr3_nt: TGTGCCAGCAGCCAAGGCCGTCATGGGACAGAAGAGACCCAGTACTTC
cdr3_aa: CASSQGRHGTEETQYF

d_call: TRBD1
j_call: TRBJ2-3
clone_size: once
v_call: TRBV10-3
cdr3_nt: TGTGCCATCAGGAGACAGGGGTTAACAGATACGCAGTATTTT
cdr3_aa: CAIRRQGLTDTQYF

d_call: NA
j_call: TRBJ2-5
clone_size: NA
v_call: TRBV5-1
cdr3_nt: TGCGCCAGCAGCGGTGGGACTCCAGAGACCCAGTACTTC
cdr3_aa: CASSGGTPETQYF

d_call: NA
j_call: TRBJ2-3
clone_size: NA
v_call: TRBV20-1
cdr3_nt: TGCAGTGCTAGAACCCCTAGTAGTCAGTATTTT
cdr3_aa: CSARTPSSQYF

d_call: TRBD1
j_call: TRBJ1-5
clone_size: NA
v_call: TRBV19
cdr3_nt: TGTGCCAGTAGTACCAAGGGACAGGGTCGGAATCAGCCCCAGCATTTT
cdr3_aa: CASSTKGQGRNQPQHF

d_call: TRBD1
j_call: TRBJ2-1
clone_size: few
v_call: TRBV5-6
cdr3_nt: TGTGCCAGCAGCGCGACAGGGGCCTCCTACAATGAGCAGTTCTTC
cdr3_aa: CASSATGASYNEQFF

d_call: NA
j_call: TRBJ2-2
clone_size: few
v_call: TRBV7-3
cdr3_nt: TGTGCCAGCAGCTTATTTCAGGCGGGCACCGGGGAGCTGTTTTTT
cdr3_aa: CASSLFQAGTGELFF

d_call: NA
j_call: TRBJ1-5
clone_size: NA
v_call: TRBV2
cdr3_nt: TGTGCCTCCTCCCTCGGACTTGGTCAGCCCCAGCATTTT
cdr3_aa: CASSLGLGQPQHF

d_call: NA
j_call: TRBJ1-2
clone_size: NA
v_call: TRBV14
cdr3_nt: TGTGCCAGCAGCCTTGTATGGGGAGCTGGGGATGGCTACACCTTC
cdr3_aa: CASSLVWGAGDGYTF

d_call: NA
j_call: TRBJ1-1
clone_size: NA
v_call: TRBV5-1
cdr3_nt: TGCGCCAGCAGCTTATCCCCGGGTGCGTTTCCTGAAGCTTTCTTT
cdr3_aa: CASSLSPGAFPEAFF